This T cell receptor (beta chain) emerged from a study of Tregs in tolerant kidney transplant recipients. Study details: Mixed chimerism was transient after nonmyeloablative marrow transplants from related graft donors.

Germline CDR1 and CDR2: LGHNA and YNFKEQ. CDR3 length equals 13 residues. V lost 0 bases, J lost 13 bases, and 3 bases stayed unmatched. In regard to this clone: The antigen remains undetermined.

Profiled with immunoSEQ multiplex PCR; TCRdb holds only in-frame clones, not every one. The data contain about 110,000 clones, about 90% of them singletons. General study findings and limits: Findings come from small patient numbers and require larger validation.

Specimen: CD4+ T cells from blood, collected before the transplant. V is TRBV4-2 and J is TRBJ2-6; 7 bases line up with TRBD2. The source of this sequence is a human donor who received a combined kidney and bone marrow transplant. The CDR3 DNA sequence: TGTGCCAGCAGCCAAGAAATACTAGCGGTCCTGACTTTC. Encoded protein: CASSQEILAVLTF.